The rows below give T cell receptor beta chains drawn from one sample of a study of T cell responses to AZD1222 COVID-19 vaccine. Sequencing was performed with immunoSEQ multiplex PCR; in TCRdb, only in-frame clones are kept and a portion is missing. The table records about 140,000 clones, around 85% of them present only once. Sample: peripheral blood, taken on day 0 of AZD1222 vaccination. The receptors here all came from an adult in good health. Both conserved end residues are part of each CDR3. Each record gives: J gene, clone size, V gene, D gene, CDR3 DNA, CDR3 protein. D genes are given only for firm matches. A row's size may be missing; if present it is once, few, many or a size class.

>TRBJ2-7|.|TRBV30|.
TGTGCCTGGAAACAGGGACTTGGTGGGCAGTACTTC
CAWKQGLGGQYF
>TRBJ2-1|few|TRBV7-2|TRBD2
TGTGCCAGCAGCTTACAGGCGGGGGGGCACAGTGAGCAGTTCTTC
CASSLQAGGHSEQFF
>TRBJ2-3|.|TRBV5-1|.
TGCGCCAGCAGCCCGGACCCCGCCGCGGGTACGCAGTATTTT
CASSPDPAAGTQYF
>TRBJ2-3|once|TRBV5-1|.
TGCGCCAGCAGCTTAGTCAGGGATGGGGATACGCAGTATTTT
CASSLVRDGDTQYF
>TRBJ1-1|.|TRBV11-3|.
TGTGCCAGCAGTATCGGGGGGAACACTGAAGCTTTCTTT
CASSIGGNTEAFF
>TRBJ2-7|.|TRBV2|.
TGTGCCAGCAGGCAAACTCCGCAAAGCTACGAGCAGTACTTC
CASRQTPQSYEQYF
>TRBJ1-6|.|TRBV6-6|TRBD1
TGTGCCAGCAGCGGACAGGGTGGCGGGAATTCACCCCTCCACTTT
CASSGQGGGNSPLHF
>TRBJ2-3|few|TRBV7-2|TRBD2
TGTGCCAGCAGCTCTGCGGGGGTGGGTACGCAGTATTTT
CASSSAGVGTQYF
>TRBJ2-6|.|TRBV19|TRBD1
TGTGCCAGTAGCCCGGGACAGGGGTCGGGGGCCAACGTCCTGACTTTC
CASSPGQGSGANVLTF
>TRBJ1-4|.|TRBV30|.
TGTGCCTGGAGCATACAGGGATTTGGAAAACTGTTTTTT
CAWSIQGFGKLFF
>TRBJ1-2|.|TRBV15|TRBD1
TGTGCCACCAGCAGAGAACCCCCTCGGACAGGGGGAGGCTACACCTTC
CATSREPPRTGGGYTF
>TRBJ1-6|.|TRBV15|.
TGTGCCACCAGCAGAGCGTGGGTTTCACCCCTCCACTTT
CATSRAWVSPLHF
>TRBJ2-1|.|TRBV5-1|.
TGCGCCAGCAGCTTGACACAGGGACCTTACAATGAGCAGTTCTTC
CASSLTQGPYNEQFF
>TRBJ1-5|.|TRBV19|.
TGTGCCAGTAGTATAGGGTACAATCAGCCCCAGCATTTT
CASSIGYNQPQHF
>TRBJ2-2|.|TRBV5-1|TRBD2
TGCGCCAGCAGCGCGGGACTAGCGGGAGAGGCCGGGGAGCTGTTTTTT
CASSAGLAGEAGELFF
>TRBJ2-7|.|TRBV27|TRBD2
TGTGCCAGCAGTCCCGGACTAGCGCCTGCCTACGAGCAGTACTTC
CASSPGLAPAYEQYF
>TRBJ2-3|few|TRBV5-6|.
TGTGCCAGCAGCCCGGGGGTCGGGCTAGCACGTAGCACAGATACGCAGTATTTT
CASSPGVGLARSTDTQYF
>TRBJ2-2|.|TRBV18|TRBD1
TGTGCCAGCTCACCTGACAGGGGCGGCGGGGAGCTGTTTTTT
CASSPDRGGGELFF
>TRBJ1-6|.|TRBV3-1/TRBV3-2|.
TGTGCCAGCAGCCACCAAGGGGATTCACCCCTCCACTTT
CASSHQGDSPLHF
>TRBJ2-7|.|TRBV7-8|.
TGTGCCAGCAGCTTAGCGCAAGGGCCCGAGCAGTACTTC
CASSLAQGPEQYF
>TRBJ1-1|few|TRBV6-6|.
TGTGCCAGCAGTTACTCACAGCCCAATACGAACACTGAAGCTTTCTTT
CASSYSQPNTNTEAFF
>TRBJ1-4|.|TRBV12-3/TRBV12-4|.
TGTGCCAGCAGTTTAACAGGAATTGAAAAACTGTTTTTT
CASSLTGIEKLFF
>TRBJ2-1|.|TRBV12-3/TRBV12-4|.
TGTGCCAGCAGTTCTCTCAGGGGTGAGCAGTTCTTC
CASSSLRGEQFF
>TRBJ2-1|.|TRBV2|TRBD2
TGTGCCAGCAGCGGACTAGCGGGAGTAGGGAATGAGCAGTTCTTC
CASSGLAGVGNEQFF
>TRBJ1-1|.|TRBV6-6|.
TGTGCCAGTCAATCCCCGGGGACTGAAGCTTTCTTT
CASQSPGTEAFF
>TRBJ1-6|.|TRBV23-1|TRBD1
TGCGCCAGCAGTCATGACGACAGGGGCCATCGGGAAGCCCTCCACTTT
CASSHDDRGHREALHF